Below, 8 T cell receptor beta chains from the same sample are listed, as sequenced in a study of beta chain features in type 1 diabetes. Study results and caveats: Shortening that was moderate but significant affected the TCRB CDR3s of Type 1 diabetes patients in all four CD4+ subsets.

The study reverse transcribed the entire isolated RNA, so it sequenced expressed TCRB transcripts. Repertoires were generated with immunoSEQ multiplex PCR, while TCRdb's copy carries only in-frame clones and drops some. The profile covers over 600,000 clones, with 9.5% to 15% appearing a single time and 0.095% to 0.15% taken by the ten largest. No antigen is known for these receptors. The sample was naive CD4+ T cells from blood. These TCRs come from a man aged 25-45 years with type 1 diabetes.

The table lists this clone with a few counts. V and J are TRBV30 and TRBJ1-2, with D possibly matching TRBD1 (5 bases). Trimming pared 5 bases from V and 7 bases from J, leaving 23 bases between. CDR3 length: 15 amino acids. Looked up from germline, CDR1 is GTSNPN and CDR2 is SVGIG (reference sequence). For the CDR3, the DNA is TGTGCCTGGGCCCCGTCCCAGGGTCTTATGGGTGGCTACACCTTC. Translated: CAWAPSQGLMGGYTF.

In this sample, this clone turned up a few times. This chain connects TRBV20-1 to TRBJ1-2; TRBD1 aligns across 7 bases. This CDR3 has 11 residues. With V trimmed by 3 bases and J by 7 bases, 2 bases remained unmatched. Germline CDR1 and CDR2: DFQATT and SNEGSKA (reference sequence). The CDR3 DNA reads TGCAGTGCTAGCTACAGGGGTGGCTACACCTTC. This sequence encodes CSASYRGGYTF.

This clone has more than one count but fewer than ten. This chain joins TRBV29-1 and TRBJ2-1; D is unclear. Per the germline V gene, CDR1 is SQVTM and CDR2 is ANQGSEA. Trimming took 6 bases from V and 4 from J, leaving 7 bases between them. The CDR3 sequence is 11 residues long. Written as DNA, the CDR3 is TGCAGCGTGATCATGTACAATGAGCAGTTCTTC. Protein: CSVIMYNEQFF.

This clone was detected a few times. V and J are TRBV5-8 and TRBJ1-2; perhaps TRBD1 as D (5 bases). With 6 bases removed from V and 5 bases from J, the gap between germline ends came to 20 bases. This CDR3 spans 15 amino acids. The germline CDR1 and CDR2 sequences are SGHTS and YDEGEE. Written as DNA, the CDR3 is TGTGCCAGCACCCAAGGACATGGACTGTTTTATGGCTACACCTTC. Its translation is CASTQGHGLFYGYTF.

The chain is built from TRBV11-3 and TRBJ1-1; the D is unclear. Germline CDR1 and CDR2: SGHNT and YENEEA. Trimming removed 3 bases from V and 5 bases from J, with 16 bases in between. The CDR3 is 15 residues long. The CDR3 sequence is CASSFPQGGDTEAFF. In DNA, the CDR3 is TGTGCCAGCAGCTTTCCACAAGGTGGGGATACTGAAGCTTTCTTT. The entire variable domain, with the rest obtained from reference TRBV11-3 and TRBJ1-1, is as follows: EAGVVQSPRYKIIEKKQPVAFWCNPISGHNTLYWYLQNLGQGPELLIRYENEEAVDDSQLPKDRFSAERLKGVDSTLKIQPAELGDSAVYLCASSFPQGGDTEAFFGQGTRLTVV.

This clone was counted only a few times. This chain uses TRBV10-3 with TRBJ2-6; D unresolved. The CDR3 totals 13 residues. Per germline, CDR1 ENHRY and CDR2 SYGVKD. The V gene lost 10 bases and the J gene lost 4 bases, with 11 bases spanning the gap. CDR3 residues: CATFRVGANVLTF. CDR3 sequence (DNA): TGTGCCACTTTCCGAGTAGGGGCCAACGTCCTGACTTTC.

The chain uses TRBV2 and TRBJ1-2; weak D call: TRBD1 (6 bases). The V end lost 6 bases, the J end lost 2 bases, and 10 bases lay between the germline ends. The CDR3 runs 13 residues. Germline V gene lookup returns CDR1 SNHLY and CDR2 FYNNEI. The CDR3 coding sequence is TGTGCCAGCAGGGGAGGACAGAACTATGGCTACACCTTC. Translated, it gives CASRGGQNYGYTF.

In DNA, the CDR3 is TGCGCCAGCAGGGCGGACAGGGGAAATTCACCCCTCCACTTT. This encodes CASRADRGNSPLHF. This rearrangement joins TRBV5-1 to TRBJ1-6, with 9 bases lining up with TRBD1. Germline V lookup: CDR1 SGHRS, CDR2 YFSETQ. Unmatched junction bases numbered 4, after V lost 5 bases and J lost 7 bases. The CDR3 is 14 residues long.